The next 22 T cell receptor beta chains were all read from a single sample in a study of cytomegalovirus exposure and HLA in healthy donors. In the PCR, 60 Vbeta and 13 Jbeta primers were used. TCRdb keeps only in-frame clones here, not all; method: immunoSEQ multiplex PCR. The sample yields 150,000 to 200,000 clones, around 81% seen once. The sequenced sample consisted of PBMCs. The receptors stem from a woman in her twenties or thirties in good health and CMV-seropositive.

The J gene is TRBJ1-1, the V gene TRBV6-1, with D tentatively TRBD1 (5 bases). Trimming took off 9 bases at V and 3 bases at J, with 11 bases between the two ends. The CDR3 spans 12 residues. The V gene's germline CDR1 is MNHNS and CDR2 SASEGT. The CDR3 DNA is TGTGCCAGTAGCGGGGGTTACACTGAAGCTTTCTTT. This sequence encodes CASSGGYTEAFF.

The V call is TRBV7-2, the J call TRBJ1-1; D possibly corresponds to TRBD1 (6 bases). V lost 0 bases, J lost 5 bases, and 13 bases lay in between. The germline V gene has CDR1 SGHTA and CDR2 FQGNSA. The CDR3 runs 15 residues. Here the CDR3 reads CASSLARAGDTEAFF. Written as DNA, the CDR3 is TGTGCCAGCAGCTTAGCGAGGGCAGGGGATACTGAAGCTTTCTTT.

The rearrangement joins TRBV11-3 to TRBJ2-7; D remains ambiguous. V gave up 2 bases and J gave up 0 bases, with 8 bases separating them. The CDR3 spans 14 residues. In germline, CDR1 is SGHNT, CDR2 YENEEA. CDR3 sequence reads: CASSLSPVSYEQYF. The CDR3 DNA reads as TGTGCCAGCAGCTTAAGTCCAGTCTCCTACGAGCAGTACTTC.

This clone has more than one count but fewer than ten. The chain joins TRBV5-6 to TRBJ1-2; possibly TRBD1 for D (6 bases). V lost 0 bases and J lost 5, with 11 bases in between. Looked up from germline, CDR1 is SGHDT and CDR2 is YYEEEE. The CDR3 spans 14 residues. CDR3 sequence reads: CASSLGGGGYGYTF. The CDR3 DNA reads as TGTGCCAGCAGCTTGGGGGGGGGCGGATATGGCTACACCTTC.

The chain combines TRBV19 with TRBJ1-2; TRBD1 matches 8 bases. The V gene's germline CDR1 is LNHDA and CDR2 SQIVND (reference sequence). The CDR3 contains 13 residues. V shed 11 bases, J shed 8 bases, and the junction held 13 bases outside the gene matches. DNA of the CDR3: TGTGCCGGTGGACCAGGGACAGGCCTGGGCTACACCTTC. Translation gives CAGGPGTGLGYTF.

This clone was found once. The chain employs TRBV5-6 and TRBJ2-1, with 12 bases lining up with TRBD2. CDR3 length: 15 residues. Trimming at V came to 2 bases and at J to 7 bases, leaving 4 bases not matched to a gene. Germline-derived CDR1 and CDR2 are SGHDT and YYEEEE. The CDR3 DNA sequence: TGTGCCAGCAGCTTTCTAGCGGGAGGGAGTAATGAGCAGTTCTTC. Translating it yields CASSFLAGGSNEQFF.

This rearrangement joins TRBV5-1 to TRBJ2-3, with 10 bases lining up with TRBD2. The CDR3 length is 15 residues. V was clipped by 0 bases and J by 4 bases; unmatched bases: 2. Per the germline V gene, CDR1 is SGHRS and CDR2 is YFSETQ. The CDR3 loop reads CASSLASGGADTQYF. As DNA, the CDR3 is TGCGCCAGCAGCTTGGCCAGCGGGGGGGCAGATACGCAGTATTTT.

This chain uses TRBV5-1 with TRBJ2-1, with 7 positions matching TRBD1. CDR3 length equals 13 residues. Germline V lookup: CDR1 SGHRS, CDR2 YFSETQ. Trimming took 5 bases from V and 5 from J; bases not matched to a gene: 4. The chain's CDR3 is CASRRGQDNEQFF. The CDR3 DNA is TGCGCCAGCAGAAGGGGGCAAGACAATGAGCAGTTCTTC.

This clone was counted only a few times. This chain joins TRBV6-1 and TRBJ2-3, with 16 bases that match TRBD2. V trimming: 8 bases; J trimming: 2 bases; junction bases outside the gene matches: 1. The CDR3 has 15 amino acids. Germline values: CDR1 MNHNS, CDR2 SASEGT. The CDR3, as DNA: TGTGCCAGCGGGACTAGCGGGAGGGTCACAGATACGCAGTATTTT. Amino acid sequence: CASGTSGRVTDTQYF.

This clone was picked up a small number of times. This chain joins TRBV5-4 and TRBJ1-4, with 12 bases fitting TRBD1. Germline lookup yields CDR1 SGHNT and CDR2 YYREEE (reference sequence). The CDR3 is 15 residues long. V lost 2 bases to trimming and J lost 8 bases; unmatched junction nucleotides: 4. The CDR3 is CASSFGTGGREKLFF. Here the CDR3 DNA reads TGTGCCAGCAGCTTTGGGACAGGGGGCAGGGAAAAACTGTTTTTT.

This chain links TRBV30 with TRBJ2-1; D uncertain. There are 12 residues in the CDR3. From germline, CDR1 is GTSNPN and CDR2 SVGIG (reference sequence). Deletions cut 1 base from V and 7 bases from J, with 8 bases between. DNA of the CDR3: TGTGCCTGGAGTGCCCTAGTGAATGAGCAGTTCTTC. It codes for CAWSALVNEQFF. Based on the CDR3 plus reference TRBV30 and TRBJ2-1, the full variable domain is SQTIHQWPATLVQPVGSPLSLECTVEGTSNPNLYWYRQAAGRGLQLLFYSVGIGQISSEVPQNLSASRPQDRQFILSSKKLLLSDSGFYLCAWSALVNEQFFGPGTRLTVL.

The V and J genes are TRBV2 and TRBJ2-5; D gene unclear. CDR1 is SNHLY and CDR2 is FYNNEI in the germline V gene. The CDR3 is 12 residues long. V was cut by 4 bases and J by 1 base, with 4 bases left in between. CDR3 region: CASSASQETQYF. In nucleotides, the CDR3 is TGTGCCAGCAGTGCCAGCCAAGAGACCCAGTACTTC.

CDR3 amino acids: CASSISYQGAKTQYF. In nucleotides, the CDR3 is TGTGCCAGCAGTATAAGCTACCAGGGGGCCAAGACCCAGTACTTC. The rearrangement links TRBV28 to TRBJ2-5, with 8 nucleotides matching TRBD1. V trimming: 5 bases; J trimming: 6 bases; junction bases outside the gene matches: 11. This CDR3 spans 15 amino acids. Germline V gives CDR1 MDHEN, CDR2 SYDVKM.

This chain links TRBV5-1 with TRBJ2-5; a weak D match, TRBD2 (6 bases). Germline assignment: CDR1 SGHRS and CDR2 YFSETQ. V lost 4 bases to trimming and J lost 2 bases, with 12 bases between them. The CDR3 runs 14 residues. CDR3 coding DNA: TGCGCCAGCAGCGCGGGGCTGGGTCAAGAGACCCAGTACTTC. Residues: CASSAGLGQETQYF.

This clone was counted once. The V and J genes are TRBV11-2 and TRBJ1-2, with a possible D match to TRBD1 (5 bases). The CDR3 has 15 amino acids. Germline V gene data show CDR1 as SGHAT and CDR2 as FQNNGV. Trimming pared 2 bases from V and 6 bases from J, leaving 16 bases between. The CDR3 DNA follows: TGTGCCAGCAGCTTATACAACACGAAGACAGATGGCTACACCTTC. Its protein is CASSLYNTKTDGYTF.

The CDR3 nucleotides are TGTGCCAGCATGACAGAACCGGTATGGGGTTCACCCCTCCACTTT. This sequence encodes CASMTEPVWGSPLHF. The rearrangement joins TRBV28 to TRBJ1-6; D possibly corresponds to TRBD1 (5 bases). Per germline, CDR1 MDHEN and CDR2 SYDVKM. The CDR3 runs 15 residues. The ends were cut back, 7 bases at V and 9 bases at J, with 19 bases in the middle.

The rearrangement uses TRBV7-2 and TRBJ2-7; 8 bases agree with TRBD1. The V gene end was trimmed by 5 bases and the J gene end by 2 bases; junction bases not matched to a gene: 5. CDR3 length: 14 amino acids. The V gene's germline CDR1 is SGHTA and CDR2 FQGNSA. CDR3 protein: CASSRDRGPYEQYF. CDR3 nucleotide sequence: TGTGCCAGCAGCCGAGACAGGGGACCCTACGAGCAGTACTTC.

Remarks on this clone: This same CDR3 is encoded by further DNA sequences in the sample. This chain joins TRBV19 and TRBJ2-1, with 8 bases fitting TRBD2. The CDR3 is made up of 15 amino acids. Germline V gives CDR1 LNHDA, CDR2 SQIVND (reference sequence). Trimming at V came to 3 bases and at J to 0 bases, leaving 1 base not matched to a gene. The CDR3 loop is CASSISGSSYNEQFF. CDR3 nucleotide sequence: TGTGCCAGTAGTATCAGCGGGAGCTCCTACAATGAGCAGTTCTTC.

The chain recombines TRBV6-1 with TRBJ1-6; D ambiguous. In germline, CDR1 is MNHNS, CDR2 SASEGT. V lost 4 bases and J 5 bases, leaving 6 bases between the germline ends. The CDR3 runs to 13 residues. DNA for the CDR3: TGTGCCAGCAGTGGGCTAGATAATTCACCCCTCCACTTT. It yields the protein CASSGLDNSPLHF.

The J gene is TRBJ1-6, the V gene TRBV10-2; D gene unclear. Germline loops: CDR1 WSHSY, CDR2 SAAADI. The CDR3 is made up of 12 amino acids. V lost 3 bases and J lost 7, with 4 bases in between. The CDR3 loop is CASSDRNSPLHF. CDR3 nucleotide sequence: TGCGCCAGCAGTGACAGGAATTCACCCCTCCACTTT.

The rearrangement joins TRBV28 to TRBJ2-7, with 13 nucleotides matching TRBD2. Per germline, CDR1 MDHEN and CDR2 SYDVKM. V shed 7 bases and J 3 bases; nucleotides not matched to a gene: 3. The CDR3 runs 14 residues. The CDR3 is CASTRTSGGYEQYF. The CDR3 DNA reads TGTGCCAGCACGCGGACTAGCGGGGGCTACGAGCAGTACTTC.

CDR3 in amino acids: CAWTESHNQPQHF. CDR3 DNA: TGTGCCTGGACCGAGTCTCACAATCAGCCCCAGCATTTT. The V call is TRBV30, the J call TRBJ1-5; D uncertain. CDR1 and CDR2 (germline): GTSNPN, SVGIG (reference sequence). The CDR3 loop spans 13 amino acids. The ends were cut back, 4 bases at V and 3 bases at J, with 10 bases in the middle.